The present TCR beta chain was sequenced within a study of T cells in Graves' hyperthyroidism and ophthalmopathy. In its sample, this clonotype was seen a few times. Researchers amplified the TCR beta CDR3 regions from RNA transcripts. The TCR CDR3 first-round RT-PCR relied on the HTBI primer set. TCRdb processed the multiplex PCR reads anew with MiXCR; each CDR3 protein has one entry. The repertoire includes about 680,000 distinct CDR3 sequences, roughly a third of them detected once, and roughly 30% sits in the top ten. CDR1 is ENHRY and CDR2 is SYGVKD in the germline V gene. With 9 bases removed from V and 0 bases from J, the gap between germline ends came to 9 bases. There are 13 residues in the CDR3. The study left out patients who had uncontrolled infection, other autoimmune disease, pregnancy or lactation.

Sequencing input: blood. The rearrangement uses TRBV10-3 and TRBJ1-3; D remains ambiguous. The TCR comes from a woman aged 40 to 49 with Graves' hyperthyroidism. The CDR3 sequence: CAIGGDSGNTIYF. Here the CDR3 DNA reads TGTGCCATTGGTGGAGACTCTGGAAACACCATATATTTT.